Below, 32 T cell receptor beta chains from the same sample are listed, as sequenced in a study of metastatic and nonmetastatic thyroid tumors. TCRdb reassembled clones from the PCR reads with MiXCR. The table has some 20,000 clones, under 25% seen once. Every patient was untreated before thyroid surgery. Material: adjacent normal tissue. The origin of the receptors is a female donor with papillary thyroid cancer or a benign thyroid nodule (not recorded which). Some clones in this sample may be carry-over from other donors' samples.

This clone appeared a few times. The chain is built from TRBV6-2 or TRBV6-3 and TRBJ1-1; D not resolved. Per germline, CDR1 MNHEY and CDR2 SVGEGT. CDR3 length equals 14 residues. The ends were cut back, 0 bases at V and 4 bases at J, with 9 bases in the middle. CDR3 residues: CASSYSGPGTEAFF. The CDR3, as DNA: TGTGCCAGCAGTTACTCGGGTCCAGGCACTGAAGCTTTCTTT.

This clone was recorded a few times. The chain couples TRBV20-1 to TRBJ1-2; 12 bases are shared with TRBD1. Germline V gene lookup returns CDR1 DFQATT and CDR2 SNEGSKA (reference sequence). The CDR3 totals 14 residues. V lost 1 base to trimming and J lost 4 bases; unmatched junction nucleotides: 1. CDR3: CSARGDRGLYGYTF. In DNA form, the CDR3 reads TGCAGTGCTAGAGGGGACAGGGGGCTCTATGGCTACACCTTC.

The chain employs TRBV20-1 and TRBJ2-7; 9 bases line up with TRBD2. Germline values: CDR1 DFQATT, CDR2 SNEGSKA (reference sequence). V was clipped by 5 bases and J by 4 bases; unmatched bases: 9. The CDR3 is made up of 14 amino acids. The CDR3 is CSAQTGTSYYEQYF. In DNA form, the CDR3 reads TGCAGTGCTCAAACCGGGACTAGCTATTACGAGCAGTACTTC.

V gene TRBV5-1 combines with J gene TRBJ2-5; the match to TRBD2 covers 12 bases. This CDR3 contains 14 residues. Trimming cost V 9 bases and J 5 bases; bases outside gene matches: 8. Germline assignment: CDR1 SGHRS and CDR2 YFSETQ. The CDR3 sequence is CAISTSGGTETQYF. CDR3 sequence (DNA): TGCGCCATCAGTACTAGCGGGGGGACCGAGACCCAGTACTTC.

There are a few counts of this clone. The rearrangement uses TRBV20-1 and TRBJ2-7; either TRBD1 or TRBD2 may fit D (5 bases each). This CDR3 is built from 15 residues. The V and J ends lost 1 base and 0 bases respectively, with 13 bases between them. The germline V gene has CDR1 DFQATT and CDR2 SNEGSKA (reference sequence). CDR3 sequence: CSARGGNGASYEQYF. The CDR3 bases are TGCAGTGCTAGAGGGGGGAATGGGGCCTCCTACGAGCAGTACTTC.

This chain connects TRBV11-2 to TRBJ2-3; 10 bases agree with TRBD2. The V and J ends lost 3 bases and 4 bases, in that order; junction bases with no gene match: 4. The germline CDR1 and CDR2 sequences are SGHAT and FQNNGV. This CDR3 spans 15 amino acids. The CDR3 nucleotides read TGTGCCAGCAGCTTGGGACTAGCGTTCCCAGATACGCAGTATTTT. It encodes CASSLGLAFPDTQYF.

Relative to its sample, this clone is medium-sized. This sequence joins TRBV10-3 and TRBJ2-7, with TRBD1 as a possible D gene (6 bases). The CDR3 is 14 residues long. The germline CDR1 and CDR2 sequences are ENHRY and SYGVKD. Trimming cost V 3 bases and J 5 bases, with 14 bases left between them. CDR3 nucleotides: TGTGCCATCAGTGACGGTACAGGGCGCGACGAGCAGTACTTC. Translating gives CAISDGTGRDEQYF.

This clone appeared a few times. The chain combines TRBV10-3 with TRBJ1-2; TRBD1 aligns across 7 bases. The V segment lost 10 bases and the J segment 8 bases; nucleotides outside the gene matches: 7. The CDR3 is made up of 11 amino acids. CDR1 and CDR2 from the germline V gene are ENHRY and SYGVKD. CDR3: CATGTAGGYTF. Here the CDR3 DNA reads TGTGCCACCGGGACAGCGGGCGGCTACACCTTC.

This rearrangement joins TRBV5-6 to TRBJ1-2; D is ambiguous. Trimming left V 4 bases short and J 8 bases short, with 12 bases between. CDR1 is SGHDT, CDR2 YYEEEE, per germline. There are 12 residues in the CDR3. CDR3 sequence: CASSLEVTGYTF. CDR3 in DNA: TGTGCCAGCAGCCTAGAGGTTACCGGCTACACCTTC.

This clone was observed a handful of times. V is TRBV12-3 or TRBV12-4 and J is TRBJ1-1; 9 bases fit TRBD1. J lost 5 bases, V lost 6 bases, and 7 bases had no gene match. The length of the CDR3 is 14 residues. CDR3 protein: CASRITGGFTEAFF. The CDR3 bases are TGTGCCAGCAGGATAACAGGGGGCTTTACTGAAGCTTTCTTT.

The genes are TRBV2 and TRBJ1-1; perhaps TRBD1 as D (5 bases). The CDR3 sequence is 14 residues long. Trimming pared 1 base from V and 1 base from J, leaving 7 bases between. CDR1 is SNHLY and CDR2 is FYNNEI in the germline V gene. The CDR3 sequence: CASSEEQGNTEAFF. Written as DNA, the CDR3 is TGTGCCAGCAGTGAAGAGCAGGGGAACACTGAAGCTTTCTTT.

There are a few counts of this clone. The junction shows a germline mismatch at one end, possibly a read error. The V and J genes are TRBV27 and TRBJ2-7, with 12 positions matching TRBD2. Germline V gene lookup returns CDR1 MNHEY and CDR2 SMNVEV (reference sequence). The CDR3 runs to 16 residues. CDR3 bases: TGTGCCAGCAGTTCTACTAGCGGGGGGAGCGTATACGAGCAGCACTTC. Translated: CASSSTSGGSVYEQHF.

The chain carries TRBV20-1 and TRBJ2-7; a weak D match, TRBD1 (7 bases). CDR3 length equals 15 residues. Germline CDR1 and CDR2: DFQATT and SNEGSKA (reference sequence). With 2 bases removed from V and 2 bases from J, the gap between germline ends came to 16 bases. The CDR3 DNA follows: TGCAGTGCTAGATATTTGAGCAGGGGGGCCTACGAGCAGTACTTC. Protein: CSARYLSRGAYEQYF.

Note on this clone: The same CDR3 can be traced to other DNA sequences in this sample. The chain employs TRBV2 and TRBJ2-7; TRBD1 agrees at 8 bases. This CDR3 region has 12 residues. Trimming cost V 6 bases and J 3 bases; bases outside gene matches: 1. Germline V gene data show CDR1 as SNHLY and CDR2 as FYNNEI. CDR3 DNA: TGTGCCAGCAGAGACAGGGGCTACGAGCAGTACTTC. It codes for CASRDRGYEQYF. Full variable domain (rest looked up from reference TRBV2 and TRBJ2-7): EPEVTQTPSHQVTQMGQEVILRCVPISNHLYFYWYRQILGQKVEFLVSFYNNEISEKSEIFDDQFSVERPDGSNFTLKIRSTKLEDSAMYFCASRDRGYEQYFGPGTRLTVT.

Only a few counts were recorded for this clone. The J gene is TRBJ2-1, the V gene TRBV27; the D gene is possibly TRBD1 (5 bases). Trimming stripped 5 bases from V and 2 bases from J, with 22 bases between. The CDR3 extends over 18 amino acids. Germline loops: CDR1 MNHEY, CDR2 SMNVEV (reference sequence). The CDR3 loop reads CASSRFGGARATYNEQFF. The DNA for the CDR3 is TGTGCCAGCAGTAGGTTTGGTGGGGCCCGAGCTACCTACAATGAGCAGTTCTTC.

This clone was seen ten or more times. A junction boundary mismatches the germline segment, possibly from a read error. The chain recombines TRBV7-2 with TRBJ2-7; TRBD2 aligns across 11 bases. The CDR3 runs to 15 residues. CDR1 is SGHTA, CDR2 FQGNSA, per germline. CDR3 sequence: CAGSSQLAGDYEQYF. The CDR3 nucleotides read TGTGCCGGCAGCTCTCAACTAGCGGGGGACTACGAGCAGTACTTC. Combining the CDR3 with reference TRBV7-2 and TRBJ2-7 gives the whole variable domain GAGVSQSPSNKVTEKGKDVELRCDPISGHTALYWYRQSLGQGLEFLIYFQGNSAPDKSGLPSDRFSAERTGGSVSTLTIQRTQQEDSAVYLCAGSSQLAGDYEQYFGPGTRLTVT.

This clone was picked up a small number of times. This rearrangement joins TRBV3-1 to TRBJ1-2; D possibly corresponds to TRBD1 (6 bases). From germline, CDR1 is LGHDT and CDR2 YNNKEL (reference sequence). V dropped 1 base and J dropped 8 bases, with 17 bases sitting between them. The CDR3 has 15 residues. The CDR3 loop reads CASSQGSGRGKGYTF. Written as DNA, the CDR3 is TGTGCCAGCAGCCAAGGTTCCGGCAGGGGTAAGGGCTACACCTTC.

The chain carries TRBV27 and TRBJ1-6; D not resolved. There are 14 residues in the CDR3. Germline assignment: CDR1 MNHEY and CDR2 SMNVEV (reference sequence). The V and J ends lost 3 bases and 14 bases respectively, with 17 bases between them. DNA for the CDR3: TGTGCCAGCAGTTTTAACGAGCCCCGAGTCACCCTCCACTTT. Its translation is CASSFNEPRVTLHF.

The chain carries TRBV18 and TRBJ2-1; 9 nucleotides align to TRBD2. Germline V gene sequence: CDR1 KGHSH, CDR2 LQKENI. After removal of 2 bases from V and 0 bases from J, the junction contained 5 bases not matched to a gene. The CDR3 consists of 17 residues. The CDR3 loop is CASSPVSSGSSYNEQFF. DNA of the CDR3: TGTGCCAGCTCACCAGTAAGTAGCGGGAGCTCCTACAATGAGCAGTTCTTC.

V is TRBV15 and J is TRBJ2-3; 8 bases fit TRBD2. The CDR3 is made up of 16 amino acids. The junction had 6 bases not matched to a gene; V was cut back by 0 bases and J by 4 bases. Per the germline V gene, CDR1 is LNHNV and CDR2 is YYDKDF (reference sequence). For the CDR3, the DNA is TGTGCCACCAGCAGAGATTTCGAGACTAGCGCAGATACGCAGTATTTT. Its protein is CATSRDFETSADTQYF.

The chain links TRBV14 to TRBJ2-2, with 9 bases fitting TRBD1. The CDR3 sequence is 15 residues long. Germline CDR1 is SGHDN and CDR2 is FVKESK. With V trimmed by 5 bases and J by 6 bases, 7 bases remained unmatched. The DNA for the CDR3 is TGTGCCAGCAGCAAACAGGGGGCGCGTCCCGGGGAGCTGTTTTTT. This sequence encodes CASSKQGARPGELFF.

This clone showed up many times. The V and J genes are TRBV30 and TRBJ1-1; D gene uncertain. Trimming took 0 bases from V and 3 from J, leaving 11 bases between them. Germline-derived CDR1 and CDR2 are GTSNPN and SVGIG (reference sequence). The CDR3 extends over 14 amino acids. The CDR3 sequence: CAWSVLLHDTEAFF. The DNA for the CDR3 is TGTGCCTGGAGTGTACTACTACACGACACTGAAGCTTTCTTT.

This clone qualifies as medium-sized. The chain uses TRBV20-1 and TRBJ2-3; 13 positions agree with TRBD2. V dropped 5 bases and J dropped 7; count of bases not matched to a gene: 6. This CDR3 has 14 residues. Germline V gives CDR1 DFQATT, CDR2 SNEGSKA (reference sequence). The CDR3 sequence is CSAGGTSGKYTQYF. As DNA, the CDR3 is TGCAGTGCTGGAGGGACTAGCGGGAAATATACGCAGTATTTT.

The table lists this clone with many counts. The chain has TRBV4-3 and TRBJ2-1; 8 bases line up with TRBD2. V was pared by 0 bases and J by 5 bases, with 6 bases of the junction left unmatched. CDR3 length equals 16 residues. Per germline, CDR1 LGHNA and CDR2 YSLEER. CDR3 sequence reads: CASSQDRTSGHNEQFF. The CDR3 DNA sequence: TGCGCCAGCAGCCAAGATCGAACTAGCGGTCACAATGAGCAGTTCTTC.

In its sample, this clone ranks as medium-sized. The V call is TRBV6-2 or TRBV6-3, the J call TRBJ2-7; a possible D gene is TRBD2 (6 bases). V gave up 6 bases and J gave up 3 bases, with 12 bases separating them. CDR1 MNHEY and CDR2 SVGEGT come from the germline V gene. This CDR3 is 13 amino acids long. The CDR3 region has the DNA TGTGCCAGCAGCGTGCGACTAGTCTACGAGCAGTACTTC. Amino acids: CASSVRLVYEQYF.

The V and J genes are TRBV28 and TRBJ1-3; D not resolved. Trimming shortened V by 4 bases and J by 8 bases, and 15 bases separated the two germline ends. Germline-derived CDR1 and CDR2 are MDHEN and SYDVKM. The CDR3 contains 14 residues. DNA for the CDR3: TGTGCCAGCAGTTGGGCCCGTTGGGGAGACACCATATATTTT. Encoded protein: CASSWARWGDTIYF.

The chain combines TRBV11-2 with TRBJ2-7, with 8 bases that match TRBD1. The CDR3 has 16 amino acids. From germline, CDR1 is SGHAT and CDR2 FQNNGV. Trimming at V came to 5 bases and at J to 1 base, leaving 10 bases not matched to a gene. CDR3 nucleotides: TGTGCCAGCAGCACACACCAGGGGGCTAGGTCCTACGAGCAGTACTTC. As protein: CASSTHQGARSYEQYF.

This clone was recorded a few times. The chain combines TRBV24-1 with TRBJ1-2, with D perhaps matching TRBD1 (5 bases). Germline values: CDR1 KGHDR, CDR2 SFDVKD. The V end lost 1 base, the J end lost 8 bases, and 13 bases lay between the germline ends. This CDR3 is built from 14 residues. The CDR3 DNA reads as TGTGCCACCAGTGATTTTAGGACACGAGGGGGCTACACCTTC. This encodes CATSDFRTRGGYTF.

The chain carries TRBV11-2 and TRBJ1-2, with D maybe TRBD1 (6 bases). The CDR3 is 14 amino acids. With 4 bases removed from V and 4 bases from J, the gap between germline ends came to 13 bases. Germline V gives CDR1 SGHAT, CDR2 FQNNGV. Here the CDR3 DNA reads TGTGCCAGCAGCTCCTACAGGGTTAGCTATGGCTACACCTTC. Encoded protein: CASSSYRVSYGYTF.

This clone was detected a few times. In nucleotides, the CDR3 is TGCAGTGCCATCAGGAACTCAAATGAAAAACTGTTTTTT. The encoded protein is CSAIRNSNEKLFF. This chain links TRBV20-1 with TRBJ1-4, with D uncertain. Germline assignment: CDR1 DFQATT and CDR2 SNEGSKA (reference sequence). This CDR3 is built from 13 residues. V shed 6 bases and J shed 5 bases, with 13 bases lying between them.

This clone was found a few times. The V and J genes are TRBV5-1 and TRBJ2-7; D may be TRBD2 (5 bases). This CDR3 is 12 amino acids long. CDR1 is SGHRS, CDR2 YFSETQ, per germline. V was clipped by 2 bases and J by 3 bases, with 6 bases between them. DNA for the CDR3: TGCGCCAGCAGCTTTGAGGGCTACGAGCAGTACTTC. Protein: CASSFEGYEQYF. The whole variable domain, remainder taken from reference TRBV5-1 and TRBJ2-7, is KAGVTQTPRYLIKTRGQQVTLSCSPISGHRSVSWYQQTPGQGLQFLFEYFSETQRNKGNFPGRFSGRQFSNSRSEMNVSTLELGDSALYLCASSFEGYEQYFGPGTRLTVT.

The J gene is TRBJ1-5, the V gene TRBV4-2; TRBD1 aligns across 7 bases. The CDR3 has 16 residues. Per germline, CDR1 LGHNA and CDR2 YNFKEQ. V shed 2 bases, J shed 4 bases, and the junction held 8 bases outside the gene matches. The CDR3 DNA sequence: TGTGCCAGCAGCCAATTAGGGGACAGACGGAATCAGCCCCAGCATTTT. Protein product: CASSQLGDRRNQPQHF.